This T cell receptor beta chain was sequenced during a study of identical twins. This clonotype was found a few times. Its specificity is not known. Study-level points and caveats: Twins' surplus sharing was weaker for beta out-of-frame sequences. Among out-of-frame alpha sequences shared by twins, low generation probability occurred in excess.

Through template switching, a universal primer site was introduced, and the cDNA contained unique molecular identifiers. TCRdb reprocessed the 5' RACE reads with MiXCR, giving one entry per CDR3 protein. The sample lists over 250,000 distinct CDR3 sequences, roughly 9.7% occurring once. The same sample was also studied in work on yellow fever vaccine responses in identical twins.

The source material was CD8+ T cells sorted from blood. The receptor was derived from a woman under 30 in good health.

The DNA of the CDR3 is TGTGCCAGCAGCCAAGATCCGGCAGGAACGGAGCAGTTCTTC. It codes for CASSQDPAGTEQFF. The chain uses TRBV4-2 and TRBJ2-1; the D is unclear. The germline CDR1 and CDR2 sequences are LGHNA and YNFKEQ. There are 14 residues in the CDR3. Trimming removed 0 bases at V and 10 bases at J, with 13 bases between.